This TCR beta chain originates from a study of PD-1 blockade in classical Hodgkin lymphoma. Study in general: Patients were administered nivolumab (3 mg/kg intravenously) every 2 weeks.

TCRdb's copy holds only in-frame clones and misses some; the assay was immunoSEQ multiplex PCR. The sample lists around 15,000 clones, approximately 69% occurring once. Germline V lookup: CDR1 SEHNR, CDR2 FQNEAQ (reference sequence). This CDR3 has 16 residues. With 6 bases clipped from V and 0 bases from J, the junction kept 6 bases outside the gene matches. On this clone: The antigen is not known.

In every patient, relapse followed autologous stem cell transplantation, while exposure to brentuximab vedotin differed. Study outcomes and limitations: It was reported that newly diagnosed patients had less baseline TCR diversity than healthy donors.

This material consisted of peripheral blood mononuclear cells (PBMCs), taken before the second cycle of nivolumab. This sequence joins TRBV7-9 and TRBJ1-3; 9 nucleotides align to TRBD1. The receptor was isolated from a human donor with classical Hodgkin lymphoma. Written as DNA, the CDR3 is TGTGCCAGCAGGGGACAGGGCACCTACTCTGGAAACACCATATATTTT. Its translation: CASRGQGTYSGNTIYF.